The 25 T cell receptor beta chains given below trace back to one sample, sequenced in a study of blood T cell repertoires in COVID-19. Produced via immunoSEQ multiplex PCR; TCRdb's table is partial and in-frame only. Of 250,000 to 300,000 clones in the sample, about 88% are singletons; the top ten hold roughly 4.9%. The specimen sequenced was peripheral blood. The receptor source for this set is an older woman with COVID-19, enrolled during active disease.

The chain employs TRBV18 and TRBJ2-5; a weak D match, TRBD1 (5 bases). This CDR3 comprises 13 residues. CDR1 and CDR2 from the germline V gene are KGHSH and LQKENI. V was trimmed by 3 bases and J by 5 bases, leaving 10 bases between them. DNA of the CDR3: TGTGCCAGCTCACCGGGTGGGGCGGAGACCCAGTACTTC. Translation gives CASSPGGAETQYF. Using reference TRBV18 and TRBJ2-5 for the parts outside the CDR3, the full variable domain is NAGVMQNPRHLVRRRGQEARLRCSPMKGHSHVYWYRQLPEEGLKFMVYLQKENIIDESGMPKERFSAEFPKEGPSILRIQQVVRGDSAAYFCASSPGGAETQYFGPGTRLLVL.

This clone appeared once. The chain employs TRBV5-8 and TRBJ2-5; 7 nucleotides line up with TRBD2. Germline values: CDR1 SGHTS, CDR2 YDEGEE. Germline trimming cut 0 bases from V and 2 bases from J; bases unmatched to any gene: 4. This CDR3 is 15 amino acids long. The CDR3 sequence: CASSLGLAEQETQYF. The CDR3 nucleotides read TGTGCCAGCAGCTTGGGGCTAGCGGAGCAAGAGACCCAGTACTTC.

The chain links TRBV28 to TRBJ1-6; D gene unclear. The CDR3 consists of 16 residues. Per germline, CDR1 MDHEN and CDR2 SYDVKM. Deletions cut 7 bases from V and 7 bases from J, with 20 bases between. The CDR3 reads CASTLRGSPANSPLHF. The CDR3, as DNA: TGTGCCAGCACCTTGAGAGGTTCTCCCGCCAATTCACCCCTCCACTTT.

This clone has a single count. The CDR3 DNA reads TGTGCCAGCAGTCCGACCCTACTAGCGGGCTCAGATACGCAGTATTTT. Protein sequence: CASSPTLLAGSDTQYF. This chain joins TRBV7-2 and TRBJ2-3; TRBD2 agrees at 9 bases. The trim removed 6 bases at V and 4 bases at J, leaving 11 bases unmatched. The germline V gene encodes CDR1 SGHTA and CDR2 FQGNSA. The CDR3 loop spans 16 amino acids.

Comment on this clone: The junction differs from germline at one of its ends, possibly a read error. V gene TRBV15 combines with J gene TRBJ1-5; 9 nucleotides align to TRBD1. Looked up from germline, CDR1 is LNHNV and CDR2 is YYDKDF (reference sequence). The CDR3 totals 15 residues. The CDR3 reads CATRRGTGSNQPQHF. In DNA, the CDR3 is TGTGCCACCAGGAGAGGGACAGGGAGCAATCAGCCCCAGCATTTT.

Here the CDR3 reads CASGQGYGYTF. The CDR3, as DNA: TGTGCCAGTGGACAGGGGTATGGCTACACCTTC. V usage is TRBV11-2 and J usage is TRBJ1-2; 9 positions agree with TRBD1. Germline V lookup: CDR1 SGHAT, CDR2 FQNNGV. This CDR3 is built from 11 residues. After removal of 9 bases from V and 5 bases from J, the junction contained 1 base not matched to a gene.

The V gene is TRBV5-6, the J gene TRBJ2-1; 12 nucleotides match TRBD2. CDR3 length: 18 amino acids. J was trimmed by 2 bases and V by 5 bases; bases with no gene match: 11. Per germline, CDR1 SGHDT and CDR2 YYEEEE. The CDR3, as DNA: TGTGCCAGCAGTCTAGCGGGAGGGCTCCCCTTGCCCTACAATGAGCAGTTCTTC. It yields the protein CASSLAGGLPLPYNEQFF.

The V call is TRBV11-2, the J call TRBJ1-4; 7 bases line up with TRBD1. Germline V lookup: CDR1 SGHAT, CDR2 FQNNGV. The CDR3 has 16 residues. V lost 5 bases to trimming and J lost 0 bases; unmatched junction nucleotides: 6. The CDR3: CASSGDSEATNEKLFF. The CDR3 DNA is TGTGCCAGCAGCGGGGACAGCGAAGCAACTAATGAAAAACTGTTTTTT. Full variable domain (missing parts from reference TRBV11-2 and TRBJ1-4): EAGVAQSPRYKIIEKRQSVAFWCNPISGHATLYWYQQILGQGPKLLIQFQNNGVVDDSQLPKDRFSAERLKGVDSTLKIQPAKLEDSAVYLCASSGDSEATNEKLFFGSGTQLSVL.

V and J are TRBV4-3 and TRBJ1-2; 8 positions agree with TRBD1. Germline V gene lookup returns CDR1 LGHNA and CDR2 YSLEER. With 3 bases clipped from V and 5 bases from J, the junction kept 5 bases outside the gene matches. CDR3 length equals 14 residues. The CDR3 reads CASSHSGTGYGYTF. CDR3 nucleotide sequence: TGCGCCAGCAGCCATTCCGGGACAGGTTATGGCTACACCTTC.

In this sample, this clone turned up a few times. V is TRBV6-2 or TRBV6-3 and J is TRBJ1-5; D not certain. V was trimmed by 5 bases and J by 11 bases, leaving 16 bases between them. The CDR3 extends over 13 amino acids. Germline-derived CDR1 and CDR2 are MNHEY and SVGEGT. In DNA, the CDR3 is TGTGCCAGCAGTGCGACTCTGAATTCGGCCCAGCATTTT. Its protein product is CASSATLNSAQHF.

Written as DNA, the CDR3 is TGTGCCAGCAGTCCTTTTGCGGGCGTCAATGAGCAGTTCTTC. Translated, it gives CASSPFAGVNEQFF. The rearrangement uses TRBV6-4 and TRBJ2-1, with a possible D match to TRBD2 (5 bases). Germline loops: CDR1 MRHNA, CDR2 SNTAGT. This CDR3 has 14 residues. Trimming stripped 5 bases from V and 6 bases from J, with 14 bases between.

This chain uses TRBV6-1 with TRBJ2-5; 12 bases fit TRBD2. Germline V gives CDR1 MNHNS, CDR2 SASEGT. Trimming cost V 2 bases and J 2 bases; bases outside gene matches: 18. The CDR3 is 21 amino acids. The CDR3 DNA follows: TGTGCCAGCAGTGAACGTAGACTAGCGGGAGTACTCTCTCCCGGACAAGAGACCCAGTACTTC. Its protein is CASSERRLAGVLSPGQETQYF.

This chain uses TRBV3-1 (or the pseudogene TRBV3-2) with TRBJ2-1, with D possibly being TRBD2 (6 bases). This CDR3 has 13 amino acids. Germline-derived CDR1 and CDR2 are LGHDT and YNNKEL (reference sequence). Trimming stripped 2 bases from V and 6 bases from J, with 8 bases between. CDR3 DNA: TGTGCCAGCAGCCAACTAGCGAGCAATGAGCAGTTCTTC. Protein product: CASSQLASNEQFF.

The chain links TRBV19 to TRBJ1-1, with D possibly matching TRBD1 (5 bases). CDR3 length: 10 residues. V lost 9 bases, J lost 7 bases, and 9 bases lay in between. Germline lookup yields CDR1 LNHDA and CDR2 SQIVND (reference sequence). The CDR3 here is CASGGIEAFF. CDR3 nucleotides: TGTGCCAGCGGGGGTATTGAAGCTTTCTTT.

This clone was counted between two and nine times. The J gene is TRBJ1-5, the V gene TRBV7-2; possibly TRBD1 for D (6 bases). There are 14 residues in the CDR3. Trimming pared 4 bases from V and 11 bases from J, leaving 18 bases between. The germline CDR1 and CDR2 sequences are SGHTA and FQGNSA. This CDR3 reads CASSSRGESGTQHF. The CDR3 DNA is TGTGCCAGCAGCTCCAGGGGAGAATCGGGAACCCAGCATTTT.

The V and J genes are TRBV5-8 and TRBJ2-7; D is ambiguous. Germline CDR1 reads SGHTS; CDR2 reads YDEGEE. CDR3 length equals 11 residues. Trimming took off 4 bases at V and 9 bases at J, with 11 bases between the two ends. The chain's CDR3 is CASSLPVPQYF. Written as DNA, the CDR3 is TGTGCCAGCAGCCTACCGGTTCCGCAGTACTTC.

The V and J genes are TRBV4-2 and TRBJ1-4; D not resolved. The ends were cut back, 3 bases at V and 6 bases at J, with 5 bases in the middle. This CDR3 is built from 12 residues. Germline loops: CDR1 LGHNA, CDR2 YNFKEQ. The CDR3 sequence: CASSQGDEKLFF. CDR3 coding DNA: TGTGCCAGCAGCCAGGGAGATGAAAAACTGTTTTTT.

This sequence joins TRBV7-3 and TRBJ2-2, with 12 bases that match TRBD2. The CDR3 runs 16 residues. With 4 bases clipped from V and 6 bases from J, the junction kept 6 bases outside the gene matches. Germline V gene data show CDR1 as SGHTA and CDR2 as FQGTGA. As DNA, the CDR3 is TGTGCCAGCAGCTCTCGGACTAGCGGGATGTCCGGGGAGCTGTTTTTT. It specifies CASSSRTSGMSGELFF.

The chain uses TRBV12-3 or TRBV12-4 and TRBJ2-7; no clear D. V lost 3 bases, J lost 1 base, and 4 bases lay in between. The CDR3 is 12 residues long. The CDR3 DNA follows: TGTGCCAGCAGTTTGGAGTCCTACGAGCAGTACTTC. Its translation is CASSLESYEQYF.

The V and J genes are TRBV5-1 and TRBJ2-3; D might be TRBD1 (5 bases). The CDR3 length is 15 residues. V was cut by 3 bases and J by 0 bases, with 11 bases left in between. The germline V gene encodes CDR1 SGHRS and CDR2 YFSETQ. CDR3 loop: CASSSDTSSTDTQYF. The CDR3 region has the DNA TGCGCCAGCAGCTCGGACACCTCTAGCACAGATACGCAGTATTTT.

This rearrangement joins TRBV30 to TRBJ1-5; 7 bases line up with TRBD1. The CDR3 extends over 15 amino acids. Germline CDR1 reads GTSNPN; CDR2 reads SVGIG (reference sequence). The V gene end was trimmed by 4 bases and the J gene end by 6 bases; junction bases not matched to a gene: 12. The CDR3: CAWTPRQGGFQPQHF. CDR3 coding DNA: TGTGCCTGGACCCCCCGGCAGGGGGGTTTTCAGCCCCAGCATTTT.

The chain carries TRBV27 and TRBJ2-6; no definite D call. The CDR3 has 14 amino acids. The V gene lost 7 bases and the J gene lost 2 bases, with 9 bases spanning the gap. Germline lookup yields CDR1 MNHEY and CDR2 SMNVEV (reference sequence). The CDR3 coding sequence is TGTGCCAGCACAACCCGGGCTGGGGCCAACGTCCTGACTTTC. It specifies CASTTRAGANVLTF. The entire variable domain, with the rest obtained from reference TRBV27 and TRBJ2-6, is as follows: EAQVTQNPRYLITVTGKKLTVTCSQNMNHEYMSWYRQDPGLGLRQIYYSMNVEVTDKGDVPEGYKVSRKEKRNFPLILESPSPNQTSLYFCASTTRAGANVLTFGAGSRLTVL.

This chain connects TRBV7-6 to TRBJ2-1; 8 nucleotides align to TRBD2. Per germline, CDR1 SGHVS and CDR2 FNYEAQ. V lost 4 bases, J lost 10 bases, and 6 bases stayed unmatched. CDR3 length: 13 residues. CDR3 bases: TGTGCCAGCAGCTCAGGACTAGCCCTAGAGCAGTTCTTC. As protein: CASSSGLALEQFF. Full variable domain (remainder filled in from reference TRBV7-6 and TRBJ2-1): GAGVSQSPRYKVTKRGQDVALRCDPISGHVSLYWYRQALGQGPEFLTYFNYEAQQDKSGLPNDRFSAERPEGSISTLTIQRTEQRDSAMYRCASSSGLALEQFFGPGTRLTVL.

The rearrangement uses TRBV5-1 and TRBJ1-2; 9 bases match TRBD1. Per the germline V gene, CDR1 is SGHRS and CDR2 is YFSETQ. The CDR3 contains 15 residues. V lost 4 bases, J lost 3 bases, and 7 bases stayed unmatched. The CDR3 is CASSASGQGDYGYTF. The CDR3 DNA reads TGCGCCAGCAGCGCCTCGGGACAGGGTGACTATGGCTACACCTTC. The full variable domain, its missing parts supplied by reference TRBV5-1 and TRBJ1-2, is KAGVTQTPRYLIKTRGQQVTLSCSPISGHRSVSWYQQTPGQGLQFLFEYFSETQRNKGNFPGRFSGRQFSNSRSEMNVSTLELGDSALYLCASSASGQGDYGYTFGSGTRLTVV.

The V and J genes are TRBV28 and TRBJ1-5, with TRBD1 matching 7 bases. The CDR3 consists of 13 residues. The germline V gene has CDR1 MDHEN and CDR2 SYDVKM. V dropped 6 bases and J dropped 5; count of bases not matched to a gene: 4. This chain's CDR3 is CASRLTGDQPQHF. In nucleotides, the CDR3 is TGTGCCAGCAGGCTTACAGGGGATCAGCCCCAGCATTTT. Drawing the rest from reference TRBV28 and TRBJ1-5, the complete variable domain is DVKVTQSSRYLVKRTGEKVFLECVQDMDHENMFWYRQDPGLGLRLIYFSYDVKMKEKGDIPEGYSVSREKKERFSLILESASTNQTSMYLCASRLTGDQPQHFGDGTRLSIL.